The 25 T cell receptor beta chains listed next were all sequenced from one sample in a study of a mutant IDH1 vaccine in newly diagnosed glioma. TCRdb's table, derived via immunoSEQ multiplex PCR, lists solely in-frame clones and lacks some. Here the sample spans about 88,000 clones, about 80% being singletons. Documented time point: baseline, week 1 (first vaccination visit). The treatment: pre-vaccination baseline after standard-of-care therapy. This material consisted of PBMCs, taken from a glioma patient treated with radiotherapy, temozolomide or both. The receptors shown here come from a man in his forties with glioma. Some clones in this sample may be carry-over from other donors' samples.

The chain combines TRBV30 with TRBJ1-5; no reliable D call. Germline V gene sequence: CDR1 GTSNPN, CDR2 SVGIG (reference sequence). This CDR3 is 12 amino acids long. Trimming shortened V by 5 bases and J by 3 bases, and 8 bases separated the two germline ends. The CDR3 loop is CAWAASNQPQHF. The DNA for the CDR3 is TGTGCCTGGGCGGCGTCCAATCAGCCCCAGCATTTT.

The rearrangement uses TRBV19 and TRBJ2-7; TRBD2 matches at 9 bases. The CDR3 extends over 15 amino acids. The germline CDR1 and CDR2 sequences are LNHDA and SQIVND (reference sequence). Trimming removed 10 bases from V and 1 base from J; junction bases left unmatched: 11. The CDR3 DNA reads as TGTGCCACTACCCTGGGGCTAGCGGGATCCTACGAGCAGTACTTC. This encodes CATTLGLAGSYEQYF.

The sample holds a few counts of this clone. This chain uses TRBV4-1 with TRBJ2-5; maybe TRBD2 (6 bases). CDR3 length: 16 amino acids. CDR1 and CDR2 from the germline V gene are MGHRA and YSYEKL. V lost 5 bases to trimming and J lost 2 bases, with 18 bases between them. The CDR3 DNA reads TGCGCCAGCAGCGCGGTAGGACCGGGGGTTCAAGAGACCCAGTACTTC. This gives the protein CASSAVGPGVQETQYF.

The genes are TRBV4-1 and TRBJ2-4, with a tentative D call TRBD1 (6 bases). The V gene lost 1 base and the J gene lost 0 bases, with 10 bases spanning the gap. Germline lookup yields CDR1 MGHRA and CDR2 YSYEKL. CDR3 length: 16 amino acids. The chain's CDR3 is CASSQVWGLAKNIQYF. The CDR3 region has the DNA TGCGCCAGCAGCCAAGTTTGGGGGCTAGCCAAAAACATTCAGTACTTC.

The chain recombines TRBV4-1 with TRBJ2-7; D may be TRBD1 (7 bases). This CDR3 is 18 amino acids long. Germline CDR1 and CDR2: MGHRA and YSYEKL. V gave up 0 bases and J gave up 3 bases, with 21 bases separating them. Here the CDR3 DNA reads TGCGCCAGCAGCCAAGACCAGACAGGGAGGCTTAGGGGCTACGAGCAGTACTTC. It encodes CASSQDQTGRLRGYEQYF.

The chain joins TRBV6-1 to TRBJ2-5, with a tentative D call TRBD2 (7 bases). The CDR3 covers 13 residues. Germline V gene lookup returns CDR1 MNHNS and CDR2 SASEGT. Trimming took 6 bases from V and 4 from J, leaving 12 bases between them. CDR3 in DNA: TGTGCCAGCAGGGAGGGGGGGCTAGAGACCCAGTACTTC. Its protein product is CASREGGLETQYF.

V and J are TRBV6-5 and TRBJ2-5; TRBD2 matches at 10 bases. After removal of 4 bases from V and 2 bases from J, the junction contained 1 base not matched to a gene. The germline CDR1 and CDR2 sequences are MNHEY and SVGAGI. CDR3 length: 14 residues. The CDR3 region is CASSLTSGQETQYF. CDR3 DNA sequence: TGTGCCAGCAGTTTGACTAGCGGGCAAGAGACCCAGTACTTC.

The rearrangement links TRBV27 to TRBJ1-2; D unresolved. The CDR3 runs to 14 residues. Deletions cut 8 bases from V and 5 bases from J, with 18 bases between. Germline CDR1 reads MNHEY; CDR2 reads SMNVEV (reference sequence). The CDR3 nucleotides are TGTGCCAGCGGGTCGAACAACATCCAGTATGGCTACACCTTC. It codes for CASGSNNIQYGYTF.

The rearrangement links TRBV19 to TRBJ1-4; 10 nucleotides line up with TRBD1. Germline CDR1 and CDR2: LNHDA and SQIVND (reference sequence). CDR3 length: 13 residues. Trimming took 7 bases from V and 7 from J; bases not matched to a gene: 3. The CDR3 protein is CASTRDRGEKLFF. The CDR3 coding sequence is TGTGCCAGTACCCGGGACAGGGGTGAAAAACTGTTTTTT. Drawing the rest from reference TRBV19 and TRBJ1-4, the complete variable domain is DGGITQSPKYLFRKEGQNVTLSCEQNLNHDAMYWYRQDPGQGLRLIYYSQIVNDFQKGDIAEGYSVSREKKESFPLTVTSAQKNPTAFYLCASTRDRGEKLFFGSGTQLSVL.

V usage is TRBV14 and J usage is TRBJ2-6; no clear D gene. The CDR3 contains 16 residues. Germline CDR1 reads SGHDN; CDR2 reads FVKESK. The ends were cut back, 4 bases at V and 4 bases at J, with 14 bases in the middle. The CDR3 region is CASSLGLTPGANVLTF. CDR3 bases: TGTGCCAGCAGCCTCGGCCTCACCCCCGGGGCCAACGTCCTGACTTTC.

This rearrangement joins TRBV27 to TRBJ2-2; 9 bases align to TRBD1. The germline CDR1 and CDR2 sequences are MNHEY and SMNVEV (reference sequence). The CDR3 loop spans 16 amino acids. V lost 6 bases to trimming and J lost 7 bases; unmatched junction nucleotides: 12. The CDR3 sequence is CASRLEGTGLVGELFF. CDR3 nucleotide sequence: TGTGCCAGCAGACTTGAGGGGACAGGGTTGGTCGGGGAGCTGTTTTTT.

The chain is built from TRBV11-2 and TRBJ1-4; a possible D gene is TRBD1 (6 bases). Trimming took 5 bases from V and 6 from J, leaving 16 bases between them. The CDR3 totals 15 residues. CDR1 is SGHAT, CDR2 FQNNGV, per germline. The CDR3 DNA follows: TGTGCCAGCAGCACCCGGACAGCCCGAGATGAAAAACTGTTTTTT. Translated, it gives CASSTRTARDEKLFF.

The CDR3 nucleotides are TGTGCCAGCATTTATAGCGGGGGGTATGGCTACACCTTC. It specifies CASIYSGGYGYTF. The chain combines TRBV2 with TRBJ1-2; possible D gene TRBD1, 5 bases. V shed 7 bases and J shed 5 bases, with 14 bases lying between them. Germline CDR1 is SNHLY and CDR2 is FYNNEI. The CDR3 loop spans 13 amino acids.

The gene calls are TRBV6-1 and TRBJ1-4; D is ambiguous. Looked up from germline, CDR1 is MNHNS and CDR2 is SASEGT. Trimming pared 8 bases from V and 0 bases from J, leaving 13 bases between. The CDR3 has 15 residues. The DNA for the CDR3 is TGTGCCAGCGCCTGGGCCGAAGCAACTAATGAAAAACTGTTTTTT. Its translation is CASAWAEATNEKLFF.

The rearrangement joins TRBV2 to TRBJ1-3; no clear D gene. Germline loops: CDR1 SNHLY, CDR2 FYNNEI. The CDR3 sequence is 16 residues long. V dropped 3 bases and J dropped 0 bases, with 12 bases sitting between them. CDR3 sequence reads: CASSDPGSSSGNTIYF. CDR3 DNA: TGTGCCAGCAGTGATCCCGGATCTAGCTCTGGAAACACCATATATTTT.

The chain has TRBV29-1 and TRBJ2-7, with D tentatively TRBD1 (5 bases). Trimming removed 1 base from V and 5 bases from J, with 21 bases in between. Per germline, CDR1 SQVTM and CDR2 ANQGSEA. CDR3 length equals 16 residues. The CDR3 spells CSVEGLSDKNPHEQYF. The CDR3 DNA sequence: TGCAGCGTTGAAGGCCTCTCGGACAAGAACCCCCACGAGCAGTACTTC.

The chain recombines TRBV6-5 with TRBJ1-6, with 7 bases lining up with TRBD1. CDR3 size: 15 residues. Losses at the gene ends were 1 base for V and 10 bases for J; bases not matched to a gene: 7. CDR1 is MNHEY and CDR2 is SVGAGI in the germline V gene. The CDR3 sequence: CASSYYRQGTSPLHF. In nucleotides, the CDR3 is TGTGCCAGCAGTTACTACAGACAGGGAACCTCACCCCTCCACTTT.

The rearrangement joins TRBV10-1 to TRBJ2-7; D could derive from TRBD1 or TRBD2 (6 bases each). Germline CDR1 and CDR2: WNHNN and SYGVQD (reference sequence). V shed 3 bases and J shed 5 bases, with 17 bases lying between them. The CDR3 runs to 15 residues. In DNA form, the CDR3 reads TGCGCCAGCAGTGATGGAGGGACAAATGCAAACGAGCAGTACTTC. Protein product: CASSDGGTNANEQYF.

This rearrangement joins TRBV7-8 to TRBJ1-4; TRBD1 is a possible D gene (6 bases). The germline V gene has CDR1 SGHVS and CDR2 FQNEAQ. This CDR3 contains 14 residues. V lost 3 bases and J 8 bases, leaving 13 bases between the germline ends. The CDR3 reads CASSFLGQLEKLFF. Here the CDR3 DNA reads TGTGCCAGCAGCTTTTTGGGACAATTGGAAAAACTGTTTTTT.

The CDR3 loop is CASSLGRQSSYEQYF. For the CDR3, the DNA is TGCGCCAGCAGCTTGGGCCGACAGAGCTCCTACGAGCAGTACTTC. This rearrangement joins TRBV5-1 to TRBJ2-7, with TRBD1 as a possible D gene (5 bases). Trimming took off 0 bases at V and 0 bases at J, with 10 bases between the two ends. Germline V gives CDR1 SGHRS, CDR2 YFSETQ. The CDR3 covers 15 residues.

The rearrangement links TRBV19 to TRBJ2-1, with 7 bases lining up with TRBD1. V lost 7 bases, J lost 4 bases, and 7 bases stayed unmatched. Germline CDR1 reads LNHDA; CDR2 reads SQIVND (reference sequence). The CDR3 has 14 amino acids. CDR3 bases: TGTGCCAGTAACCCTCCGGACAGGTACAATGAGCAGTTCTTC. Residues: CASNPPDRYNEQFF.

This clone was observed a few times. V is TRBV27 and J is TRBJ2-7, with D unclear. Germline CDR1 MNHEY, CDR2 SMNVEV (reference sequence). Trimming removed 0 bases from V and 7 bases from J, with 10 bases in between. The CDR3 contains 13 residues. The CDR3 sequence is CASSLSGRPEQYF. CDR3 nucleotide sequence: TGTGCCAGCAGTTTATCTGGCAGGCCGGAGCAGTACTTC.

The chain links TRBV7-9 to TRBJ1-1; D is undetermined. CDR1 and CDR2 (germline): SEHNR, FQNEAQ (reference sequence). Between the trimmed V and J ends, which lost 2 bases and 9 bases, there was a span of 10 bases. The CDR3 consists of 12 residues. The CDR3: CASSLSVLQAFF. Written as DNA, the CDR3 is TGTGCCAGCAGCTTATCGGTCCTTCAAGCTTTCTTT.

The chain employs TRBV15 and TRBJ2-2; D ambiguous. The germline CDR1 and CDR2 sequences are LNHNV and YYDKDF (reference sequence). Deletions cut 4 bases from V and 2 bases from J, with 5 bases between. This CDR3 comprises 13 residues. The CDR3 here is CATSTTNTGELFF. The CDR3 DNA is TGTGCCACCAGCACGACTAACACCGGGGAGCTGTTTTTT.

A single count supports this clone. J is TRBJ2-1 and V is TRBV6-5; tentative D call: TRBD1 (5 bases). V lost 7 bases, J lost 1 base, and 11 bases lay in between. The CDR3 is 14 residues long. Germline V lookup: CDR1 MNHEY, CDR2 SVGAGI. CDR3 residues: CASIRDSSYNEQFF. In DNA form, the CDR3 reads TGTGCCAGCATCAGAGACAGTTCCTACAATGAGCAGTTCTTC.